This TCR beta chain stems from a study of blood T cells in healthy people across ages. Germline CDR1 SQVTM, CDR2 ANQGSEA. V gave up 2 bases and J gave up 6 bases, with 7 bases separating them. This CDR3 region has 12 residues. Sample-barcoded 5' priming and a J-beta primer mix drove a second PCR of about 6 to 11 cycles. Template switching added a 12-random-nucleotide identifier to every cDNA molecule. Paired-end reads containing CDR3 totaled no fewer than 2.5 million for each sample. TCRdb independently ran MiXCR on the 5' RACE reads; one entry per CDR3 protein. The table records 1.5 million to 2 million distinct CDR3 sequences, just under 50% of them present only once. Concerning this clonotype itself: Antigen unknown.

The study's findings and limits: Naive CD4+ cell counts and diversity both ran higher in long-lived than in aged donors.

The source is a woman aged 40 to 55 in good health. The chain employs TRBV29-1 and TRBJ1-4; D ambiguous. The sample taken for sequencing was blood. In nucleotides, the CDR3 is TGCAGCGTTGAACAGGAAGATGAAAAACTGTTTTTT. This gives the protein CSVEQEDEKLFF. Drawing the rest from reference TRBV29-1 and TRBJ1-4, the complete variable domain is SAVISQKPSRDICQRGTSLTIQCQVDSQVTMMFWYRQQPGQSLTLIATANQGSEATYESGFVIDKFPISRPNLTFSTLTVSNMSPEDSSIYLCSVEQEDEKLFFGSGTQLSVL.